This T cell receptor beta chain stems from a study of cytomegalovirus exposure and HLA in healthy donors. General observations from the study: Later work found that TCR association rates differed between HLA loci; DRB1 had the most and HLA-C the fewest.

The CDR3 contains 16 residues. PCR involved 60 Vbeta and 13 Jbeta primers. Profiled with immunoSEQ multiplex PCR; TCRdb holds only in-frame clones, not every one. The data contain 150,000 to 200,000 clones, about 81% of them singletons. In the case of this clone: The target antigen is unknown.

The TCR originated in a woman aged 18 to 35 in good health and CMV-seropositive. The J gene is TRBJ2-7, the V gene TRBV12-2; the DNA was not compared with TRBD2, the D call given in the table. TRBV12-2 is reported as a pseudogene. The sample comprised PBMCs. In DNA, the CDR3 is TGTGCAAGTCGCTTAGCGATTGGGGAGTGCGAAGGCGAGCAGTACGTC. Protein product: CASRLAIGECEGEQYV.